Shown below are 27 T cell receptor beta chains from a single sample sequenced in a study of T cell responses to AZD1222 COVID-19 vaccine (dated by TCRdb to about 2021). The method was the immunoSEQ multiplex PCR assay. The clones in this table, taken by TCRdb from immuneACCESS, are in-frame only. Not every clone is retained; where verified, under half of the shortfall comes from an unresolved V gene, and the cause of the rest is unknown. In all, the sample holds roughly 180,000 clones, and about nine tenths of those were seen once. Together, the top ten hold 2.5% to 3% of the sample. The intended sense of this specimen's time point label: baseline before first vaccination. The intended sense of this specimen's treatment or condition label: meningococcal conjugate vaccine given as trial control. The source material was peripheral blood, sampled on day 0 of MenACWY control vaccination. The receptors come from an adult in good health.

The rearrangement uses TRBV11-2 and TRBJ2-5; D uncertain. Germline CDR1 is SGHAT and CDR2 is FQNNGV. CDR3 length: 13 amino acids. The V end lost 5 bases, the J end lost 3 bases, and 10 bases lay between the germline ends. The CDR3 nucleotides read TGTGCCAGCAGCGGTCGGGCTGAAGAGACCCAGTACTTC. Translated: CASSGRAEETQYF.

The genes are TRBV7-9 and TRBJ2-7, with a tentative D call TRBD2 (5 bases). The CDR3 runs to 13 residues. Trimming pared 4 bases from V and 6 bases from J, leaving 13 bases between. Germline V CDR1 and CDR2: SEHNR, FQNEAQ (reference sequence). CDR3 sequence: CASSSPERAEQYF. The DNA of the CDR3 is TGTGCCAGCAGCTCCCCGGAGAGGGCCGAGCAGTACTTC.

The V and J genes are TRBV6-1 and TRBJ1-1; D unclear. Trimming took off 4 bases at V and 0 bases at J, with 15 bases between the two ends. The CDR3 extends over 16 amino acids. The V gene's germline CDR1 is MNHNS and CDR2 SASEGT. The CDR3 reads CASSALSARMNTEAFF. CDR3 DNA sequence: TGTGCCAGCAGTGCTCTTTCAGCCAGAATGAACACTGAAGCTTTCTTT.

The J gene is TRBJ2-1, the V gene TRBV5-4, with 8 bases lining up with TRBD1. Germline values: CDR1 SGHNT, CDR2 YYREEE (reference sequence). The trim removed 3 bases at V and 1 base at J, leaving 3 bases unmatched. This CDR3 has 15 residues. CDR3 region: CASSSGQGSYNEQFF. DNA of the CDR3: TGTGCCAGCAGCTCCGGACAGGGTTCCTACAATGAGCAGTTCTTC.

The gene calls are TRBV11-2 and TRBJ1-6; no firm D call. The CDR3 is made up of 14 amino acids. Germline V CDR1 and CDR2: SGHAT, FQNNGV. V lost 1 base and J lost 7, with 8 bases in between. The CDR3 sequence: CASSLVQENSPLHF. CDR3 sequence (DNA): TGTGCCAGCAGCTTAGTCCAAGAGAATTCACCCCTCCACTTT.

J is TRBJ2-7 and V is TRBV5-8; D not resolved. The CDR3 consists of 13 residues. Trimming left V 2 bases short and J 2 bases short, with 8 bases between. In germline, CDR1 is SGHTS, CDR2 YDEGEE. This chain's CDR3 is CASSLGPTYEQYF. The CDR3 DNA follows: TGTGCCAGCAGCTTAGGTCCAACCTACGAGCAGTACTTC.

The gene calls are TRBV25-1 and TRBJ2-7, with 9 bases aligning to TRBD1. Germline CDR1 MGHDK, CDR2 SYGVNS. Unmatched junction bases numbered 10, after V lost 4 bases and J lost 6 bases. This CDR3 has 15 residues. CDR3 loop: CASSVTGGRVGEQYF. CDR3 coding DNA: TGTGCCAGCAGTGTAACAGGGGGCCGGGTCGGCGAGCAGTACTTC.

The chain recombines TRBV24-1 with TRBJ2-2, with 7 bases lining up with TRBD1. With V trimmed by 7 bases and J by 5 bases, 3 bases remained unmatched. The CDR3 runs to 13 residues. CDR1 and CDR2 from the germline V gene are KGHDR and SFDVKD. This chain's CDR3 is CATRLTGTGELFF. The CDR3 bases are TGTGCCACCAGGTTGACAGGGACCGGGGAGCTGTTTTTT.

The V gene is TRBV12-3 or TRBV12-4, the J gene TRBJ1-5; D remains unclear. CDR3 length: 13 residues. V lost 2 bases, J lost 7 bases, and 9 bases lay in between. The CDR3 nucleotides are TGTGCCAGCAGTTTAAATCGTGGGCAGCCCCAGCATTTT. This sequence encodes CASSLNRGQPQHF.

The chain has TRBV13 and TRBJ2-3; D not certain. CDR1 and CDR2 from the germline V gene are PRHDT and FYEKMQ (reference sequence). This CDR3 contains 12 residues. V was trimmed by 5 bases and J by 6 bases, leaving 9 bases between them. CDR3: CASSPHGDTQYF. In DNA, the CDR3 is TGTGCCAGCAGCCCCCACGGGGATACGCAGTATTTT.

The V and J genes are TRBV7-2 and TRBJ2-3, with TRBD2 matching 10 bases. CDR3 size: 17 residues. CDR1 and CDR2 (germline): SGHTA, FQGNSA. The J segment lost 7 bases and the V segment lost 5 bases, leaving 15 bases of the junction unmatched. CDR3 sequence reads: CASSPIGGPGLANTQYF. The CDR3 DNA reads TGTGCCAGCAGCCCGATAGGGGGACCGGGACTAGCGAATACGCAGTATTTT.

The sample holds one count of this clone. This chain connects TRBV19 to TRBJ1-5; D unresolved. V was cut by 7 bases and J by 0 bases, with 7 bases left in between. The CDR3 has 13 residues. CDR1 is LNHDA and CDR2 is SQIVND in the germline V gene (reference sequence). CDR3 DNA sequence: TGTGCCAGTACCCTTAATAGCAATCAGCCCCAGCATTTT. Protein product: CASTLNSNQPQHF. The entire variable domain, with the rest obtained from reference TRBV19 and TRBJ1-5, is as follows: DGGITQSPKYLFRKEGQNVTLSCEQNLNHDAMYWYRQDPGQGLRLIYYSQIVNDFQKGDIAEGYSVSREKKESFPLTVTSAQKNPTAFYLCASTLNSNQPQHFGDGTRLSIL.

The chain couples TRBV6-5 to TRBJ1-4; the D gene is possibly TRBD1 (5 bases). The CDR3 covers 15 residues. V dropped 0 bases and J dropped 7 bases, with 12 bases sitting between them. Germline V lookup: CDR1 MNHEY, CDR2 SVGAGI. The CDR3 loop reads CASSYSGGMGEKLFF. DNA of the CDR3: TGTGCCAGCAGTTACTCTGGGGGGATGGGTGAAAAACTGTTTTTT.

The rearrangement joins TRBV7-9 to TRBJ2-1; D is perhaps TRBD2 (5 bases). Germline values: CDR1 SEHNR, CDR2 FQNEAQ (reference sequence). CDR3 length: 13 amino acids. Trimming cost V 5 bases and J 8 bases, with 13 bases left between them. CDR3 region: CASSHRGGDEQFF. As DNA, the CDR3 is TGTGCCAGCAGCCACCGCGGAGGCGATGAGCAGTTCTTC.

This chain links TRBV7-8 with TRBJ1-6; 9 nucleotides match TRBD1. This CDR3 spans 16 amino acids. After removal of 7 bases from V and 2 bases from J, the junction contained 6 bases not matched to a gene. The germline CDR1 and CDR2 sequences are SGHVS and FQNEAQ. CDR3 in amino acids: CASNRDRVPYNSPLHF. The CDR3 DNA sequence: TGTGCCAGCAACCGGGACAGGGTGCCCTATAATTCACCCCTCCACTTT.

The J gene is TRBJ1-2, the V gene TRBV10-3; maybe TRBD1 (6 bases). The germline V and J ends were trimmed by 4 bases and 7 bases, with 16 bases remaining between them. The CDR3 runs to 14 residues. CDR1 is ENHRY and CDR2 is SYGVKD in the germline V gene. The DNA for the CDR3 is TGTGCCATCAGTGGCAGGGACACCTCTTCTGGCTACACCTTC. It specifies CAISGRDTSSGYTF.

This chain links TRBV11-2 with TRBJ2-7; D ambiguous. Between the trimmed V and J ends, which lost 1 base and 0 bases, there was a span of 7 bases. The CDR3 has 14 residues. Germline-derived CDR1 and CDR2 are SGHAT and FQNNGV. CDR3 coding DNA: TGTGCCAGCAGCTTAGTGGATAGCTCCTACGAGCAGTACTTC. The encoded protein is CASSLVDSSYEQYF.

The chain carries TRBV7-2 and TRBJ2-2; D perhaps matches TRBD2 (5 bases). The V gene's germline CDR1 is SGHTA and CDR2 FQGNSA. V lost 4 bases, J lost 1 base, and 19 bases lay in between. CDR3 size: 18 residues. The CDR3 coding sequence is TGTGCCAGCAGCTCCCCCGGACTCACCCTAAGGAACACCGGGGAGCTGTTTTTT. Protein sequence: CASSSPGLTLRNTGELFF.

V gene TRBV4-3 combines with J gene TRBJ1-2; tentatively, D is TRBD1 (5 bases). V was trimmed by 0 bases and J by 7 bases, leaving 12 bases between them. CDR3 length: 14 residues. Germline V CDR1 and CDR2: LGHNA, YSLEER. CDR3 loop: CASSQDWGSSGYTF. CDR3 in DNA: TGCGCCAGCAGCCAAGACTGGGGGAGTAGTGGCTACACCTTC.

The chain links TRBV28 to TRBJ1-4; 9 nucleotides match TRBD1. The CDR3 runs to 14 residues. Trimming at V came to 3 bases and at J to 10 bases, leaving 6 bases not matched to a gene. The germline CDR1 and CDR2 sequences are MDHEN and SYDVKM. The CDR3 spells CASSLDRGGGKLFF. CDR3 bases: TGTGCCAGCAGTTTGGACAGGGGCGGGGGAAAACTGTTTTTT.

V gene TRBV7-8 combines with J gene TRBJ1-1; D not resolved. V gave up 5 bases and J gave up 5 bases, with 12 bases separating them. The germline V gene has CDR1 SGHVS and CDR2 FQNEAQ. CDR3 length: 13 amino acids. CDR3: CASSNRGITEAFF. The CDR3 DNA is TGTGCCAGCAGCAATCGAGGGATAACTGAAGCTTTCTTT.

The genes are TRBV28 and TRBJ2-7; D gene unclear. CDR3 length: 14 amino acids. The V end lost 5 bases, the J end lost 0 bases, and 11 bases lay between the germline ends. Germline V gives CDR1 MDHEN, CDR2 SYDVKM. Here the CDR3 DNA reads TGTGCCAGCAGTCCGCCTGGGAACTCCTACGAGCAGTACTTC. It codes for CASSPPGNSYEQYF. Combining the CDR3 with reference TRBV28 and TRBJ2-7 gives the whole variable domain DVKVTQSSRYLVKRTGEKVFLECVQDMDHENMFWYRQDPGLGLRLIYFSYDVKMKEKGDIPEGYSVSREKKERFSLILESASTNQTSMYLCASSPPGNSYEQYFGPGTRLTVT.

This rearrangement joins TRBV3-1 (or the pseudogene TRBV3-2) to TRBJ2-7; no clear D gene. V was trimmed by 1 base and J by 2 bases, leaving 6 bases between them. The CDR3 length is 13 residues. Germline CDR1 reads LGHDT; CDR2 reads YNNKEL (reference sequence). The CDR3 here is CASSQGGAYEQYF. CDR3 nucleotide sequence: TGTGCCAGCAGCCAAGGTGGGGCCTACGAGCAGTACTTC.

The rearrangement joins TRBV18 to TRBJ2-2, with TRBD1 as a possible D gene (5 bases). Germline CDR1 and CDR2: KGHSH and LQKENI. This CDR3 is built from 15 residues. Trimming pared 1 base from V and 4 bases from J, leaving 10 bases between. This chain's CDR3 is CASSPQGRSTGELFF. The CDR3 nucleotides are TGTGCCAGCTCACCACAGGGGCGAAGCACCGGGGAGCTGTTTTTT.

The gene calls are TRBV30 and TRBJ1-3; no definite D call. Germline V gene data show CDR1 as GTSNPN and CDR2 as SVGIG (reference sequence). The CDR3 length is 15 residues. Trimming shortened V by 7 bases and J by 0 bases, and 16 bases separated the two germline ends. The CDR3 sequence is CASREARGSGNTIYF. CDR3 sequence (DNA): TGTGCCTCCCGGGAGGCGAGAGGCTCTGGAAACACCATATATTTT.

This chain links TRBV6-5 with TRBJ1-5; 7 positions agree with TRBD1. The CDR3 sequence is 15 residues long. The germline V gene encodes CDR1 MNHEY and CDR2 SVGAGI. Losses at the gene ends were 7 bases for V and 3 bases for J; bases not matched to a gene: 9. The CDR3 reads CASTPGGRTNQPQHF. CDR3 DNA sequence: TGTGCCAGCACCCCAGGGGGGAGGACCAATCAGCCCCAGCATTTT.

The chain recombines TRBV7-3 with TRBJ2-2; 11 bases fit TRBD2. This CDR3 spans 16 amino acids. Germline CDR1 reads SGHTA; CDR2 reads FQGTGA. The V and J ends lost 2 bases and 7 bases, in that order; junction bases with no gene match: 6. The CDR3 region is CASSLLAGGPSGELFF. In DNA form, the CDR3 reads TGTGCCAGCAGCTTATTAGCGGGGGGGCCCAGCGGGGAGCTGTTTTTT.